The rows below give T cell receptor beta chains drawn from one sample of a study of T cells in Graves' hyperthyroidism and ophthalmopathy. TCRdb independently ran MiXCR on the multiplex PCR reads; one entry per CDR3 protein. The sample carries around 100,000 distinct CDR3 sequences, about 50% recorded once. Source material: blood. The origin of the receptors is a man in his forties with Graves' hyperthyroidism. The CDR3 runs from the conserved cysteine through the conserved F or W. The order of the fields is clone size, V gene, J gene, D gene, CDR3 length, CDR3 protein, CDR3 DNA. D genes are given only for firm matches. The size field is filled for only some rows; it gives once, few, many or a size class.

clone_size: many; v_call: TRBV7-9; j_call: TRBJ1-1; d_call: -; cdr3_length: 13; cdr3_aa: CASSMEGRTEAFF; cdr3_nt: TGTGCCAGCAGCATGGAGGGGCGGACTGAAGCTTTCTTT
clone_size: many; v_call: TRBV12-3/TRBV12-4; j_call: TRBJ2-5; d_call: -; cdr3_length: 13; cdr3_aa: CASSFNRAETQYF; cdr3_nt: TGTGCCAGCAGTTTTAACAGGGCGGAGACCCAGTACTTC
clone_size: many; v_call: TRBV5-1; j_call: TRBJ2-1; d_call: -; cdr3_length: 15; cdr3_aa: CASSPPRGMLDEQFF; cdr3_nt: TGCGCCAGCAGCCCACCCCGCGGGATGCTCGATGAGCAGTTCTTC
clone_size: many; v_call: TRBV7-2; j_call: TRBJ2-7; d_call: -; cdr3_length: 15; cdr3_aa: CASSQGGAGVNEQYF; cdr3_nt: TGTGCCAGCAGCCAGGGGGGCGCGGGAGTCAACGAGCAGTACTTC
clone_size: -; v_call: TRBV24-1; j_call: TRBJ1-6; d_call: -; cdr3_length: 16; cdr3_aa: CATSDLKRGEYSPLHF; cdr3_nt: TGTGCCACCAGTGATTTGAAAAGGGGGGAATATTCACCCCTCCACTTT
clone_size: once; v_call: TRBV29-1; j_call: TRBJ2-7; d_call: -; cdr3_length: 16; cdr3_aa: CSVEVEGSGTPYEQYF; cdr3_nt: TGCAGCGTTGAAGTTGAGGGGAGCGGCACCCCCTACGAGCAGTACTTC
clone_size: few; v_call: TRBV7-2; j_call: TRBJ2-2; d_call: -; cdr3_length: 14; cdr3_aa: CASSQDSGAGELFF; cdr3_nt: TGTGCCAGCAGCCAAGATTCGGGGGCCGGGGAGCTGTTTTTT
clone_size: many; v_call: TRBV6-1; j_call: TRBJ2-1; d_call: TRBD1; cdr3_length: 14; cdr3_aa: CASSRDRGWNEQFF; cdr3_nt: TGTGCCAGCAGTAGGGACAGGGGCTGGAATGAGCAGTTCTTC
clone_size: once; v_call: TRBV29-1; j_call: TRBJ2-5; d_call: -; cdr3_length: 15; cdr3_aa: CSVDAGTPVGETQYF; cdr3_nt: TGCAGCGTTGACGCCGGGACTCCCGTCGGGGAGACCCAGTACTTC
clone_size: many; v_call: TRBV7-2; j_call: TRBJ2-1; d_call: TRBD2; cdr3_length: 19; cdr3_aa: CASSPHDGTSYNKGWEQFF; cdr3_nt: TGTGCCAGCAGCCCCCACGACGGGACTAGCTATAATAAGGGCTGGGAGCAGTTCTTC
clone_size: -; v_call: TRBV10-3; j_call: TRBJ1-5; d_call: -; cdr3_length: 15; cdr3_aa: CAISATGGNNQPQHF; cdr3_nt: TGTGCCATCAGTGCTACCGGGGGCAACAATCAGCCCCAGCATTTT
clone_size: -; v_call: TRBV20-1; j_call: TRBJ1-2; d_call: TRBD1; cdr3_length: 13; cdr3_aa: CSARGDRAFGCTF; cdr3_nt: TGCAGTGCTAGGGGGGACAGAGCGTTTGGCTGCACCTTC
clone_size: few; v_call: TRBV4-3; j_call: TRBJ1-4; d_call: -; cdr3_length: 15; cdr3_aa: CASSQGTPAPEKLFF; cdr3_nt: TGCGCCAGCAGCCAAGGGACCCCGGCGCCTGAAAAACTGTTTTTT
clone_size: -; v_call: TRBV7-9; j_call: TRBJ1-3; d_call: -; cdr3_length: 14; cdr3_aa: CASSLGTAGNTIYF; cdr3_nt: TGTGCCAGCAGCTTGGGGACTGCTGGAAACACCATATATTTT
clone_size: -; v_call: TRBV28; j_call: TRBJ1-1; d_call: -; cdr3_length: 12; cdr3_aa: CASGRRPGEAFF; cdr3_nt: TGTGCCAGCGGTCGGAGGCCCGGTGAAGCTTTCTTT
clone_size: -; v_call: TRBV5-4; j_call: TRBJ1-4; d_call: -; cdr3_length: 14; cdr3_aa: CVSSQDRYYEKLFF; cdr3_nt: TGTGTCAGCAGCCAGGACAGATATTATGAAAAACTGTTTTTT